Following are 10 T cell receptor beta chains from one sample sequenced in a study of regulatory T cells in long-lasting Graves disease. Noted time point: newly diagnosed GD, antithyroid drugs for less than 3 months. The TCR library was made from RNA extracted from PBMCs. Construction of the TCR beta libraries employed iRepertoire HTBI primers in conjunction with Arm-PCR of CDR3 regions. TCRdb passed the multiplex PCR reads through MiXCR, listing each CDR3 protein once. The profile shows a few hundred thousand distinct CDR3 sequences, roughly 20% of them singletons. A further study also used this sample, focusing on T cells in Graves' hyperthyroidism and ophthalmopathy.

Sequences were derived from peripheral blood mononuclear cells (PBMCs), sampled at new diagnosis, from a patient treated with antithyroid drugs. These receptor sequences come from a woman in her 30s with Graves disease.

For this clonotype: One base separates it from a far larger clone, so it is likely a read error. V is TRBV12-3 or TRBV12-4 and J is TRBJ2-3, with 8 bases lining up with TRBD2. This CDR3 is built from 19 residues. This CDR3 reads CASSYPGLVETSGTDTQCF. The CDR3, as DNA: TGTGCCAGCAGCTACCCGGGACTAGTGGAGACTAGTGGCACAGATACGCAGTGTTTT.

This clonotype was observed at least ten times. The rearrangement links TRBV4-1 to TRBJ1-4, with no clear D. Between the trimmed V and J ends, which lost 1 base and 8 bases, there was a span of 14 bases. CDR3 length: 15 residues. Looked up from germline, CDR1 is MGHRA and CDR2 is YSYEKL. CDR3 loop: CASSQGHVKEEKLFF. DNA of the CDR3: TGCGCCAGCAGCCAAGGACACGTCAAGGAAGAAAAACTGTTTTTT.

This clonotype is a singleton in its sample. The chain uses TRBV27 and TRBJ2-5, with 13 bases matching TRBD2. The CDR3 totals 17 residues. Germline CDR1 is MNHEY and CDR2 is SMNVEV (reference sequence). V was clipped by 3 bases and J by 2 bases; unmatched bases: 6. In nucleotides, the CDR3 is TGTGCCAGCAGTTTCCTACTAGCGGGAGGGCAACAAGAGACCCAGTACTTC. Protein sequence: CASSFLLAGGQQETQYF.

This chain links TRBV6-1 with TRBJ1-2, with D tentatively TRBD1 (5 bases). V was trimmed by 6 bases and J by 5 bases, leaving 19 bases between them. The CDR3 totals 15 residues. Per the germline V gene, CDR1 is MNHNS and CDR2 is SASEGT. The DNA of the CDR3 is TGTGCCAGCAGCTTAAAAGCGGCAGGGAGTTATGGCTACACCTTC. It translates to CASSLKAAGSYGYTF.

This clonotype has more than one count but fewer than ten. This chain connects TRBV10-1 to TRBJ2-1, with D perhaps assigned TRBD1 or TRBD2 (5 bases each). The V end was cut by 0 bases, the J end by 6 bases, with 9 bases between. Germline V gene sequence: CDR1 WNHNN, CDR2 SYGVQD (reference sequence). The CDR3 runs to 14 residues. The CDR3 DNA reads TGCGCCAGCAGTGAGTCGGGACGGCGCAATGAGCAGTTCTTC. It yields the protein CASSESGRRNEQFF.

This clonotype has ten or more counts. The V call is TRBV14, the J call TRBJ2-2, with D unresolved. CDR1 is SGHDN and CDR2 is FVKESK in the germline V gene. V was pared by 1 base and J by 2 bases, with 8 bases between. CDR3 length: 15 amino acids. CDR3 residues: CASSQAGGNTGELFF. CDR3 nucleotide sequence: TGTGCCAGCAGCCAAGCGGGCGGAAACACCGGGGAGCTGTTTTTT.

A word on this clonotype: Just one base apart from a much larger clone, this may be a read error. This chain links TRBV12-5 with TRBJ1-1; D perhaps matches TRBD1 (6 bases). The germline V gene encodes CDR1 LGHNT and CDR2 FRNRAP. The CDR3 loop spans 13 amino acids. The CDR3 is CTSGLGASTEAFF. The CDR3 DNA reads as TGTACTAGTGGTTTGGGGGCGAGCACTGAAGCTTTCTTT.

Comments on this clonotype: This sequence is one base from a far larger clone and is likely a read error. The rearrangement uses TRBV6-9 and TRBJ1-4; D remains unclear. CDR1 is MNHGY and CDR2 is SVAAGI in the germline V gene. This CDR3 is 15 amino acids long. Written as DNA, the CDR3 is TGTGCCAGCAGTTTCCGTGGATTGGCTAATGAAAGACTGTTTTTT. Translating it yields CASSFRGLANERLFF.

This clonotype was observed a few times. This chain uses TRBV13 with TRBJ1-2, with unresolved D. V lost 2 bases, J lost 10 bases, and 20 bases lay in between. This CDR3 has 15 amino acids. The germline V gene has CDR1 PRHDT and CDR2 FYEKMQ (reference sequence). The CDR3 DNA is TGTGCCAGCAGCTTATCGGGCAGCGCCATTAATTTCTACACCTTC. Protein: CASSLSGSAINFYTF.

This clonotype was picked up many times. This chain joins TRBV5-1 and TRBJ2-1; 8 bases agree with TRBD2. CDR1 and CDR2 (germline): SGHRS, YFSETQ. V lost 0 bases, J lost 0 bases, and 2 bases stayed unmatched. The CDR3 is made up of 16 amino acids. CDR3 loop: CASSLVAGNSYNEQFF. DNA for the CDR3: TGCGCCAGCAGCTTGGTAGCGGGAAACTCCTACAATGAGCAGTTCTTC.